Sequencing of this T cell receptor beta chain was carried out in a study of cytomegalovirus exposure and HLA in healthy donors. General study findings and limits: There were some public TCRs occurring in many donors, but most TCR sequences were rare. Confirmation in vitro established that a few CMV-associated chains were specific for CMV antigens.

V lost 1 base to trimming and J lost 8 bases, with 5 bases between them. Germline CDR1 and CDR2: LGHNA and YNFKEQ. The CDR3 consists of 12 residues. Repertoires were generated with immunoSEQ multiplex PCR, while TCRdb's copy carries only in-frame clones and drops some. The sample shows some 350,000 clones, roughly 87% of them seen only once. As concerns this clone: Its antigen is unknown.

Donors were drawn from the approximately 110-subject validation cohort, separate from the roughly 700-subject first cohort. This clonotype was obtained from a woman in her 30s in good health and CMV-seropositive. Sequencing was carried out using PBMCs. This chain links TRBV4-2 with TRBJ1-4; unclear D gene. The CDR3 DNA is TGTGCCAGCAGCCAAGGCAGCGAAAAACTGTTTTTT. It codes for CASSQGSEKLFF.